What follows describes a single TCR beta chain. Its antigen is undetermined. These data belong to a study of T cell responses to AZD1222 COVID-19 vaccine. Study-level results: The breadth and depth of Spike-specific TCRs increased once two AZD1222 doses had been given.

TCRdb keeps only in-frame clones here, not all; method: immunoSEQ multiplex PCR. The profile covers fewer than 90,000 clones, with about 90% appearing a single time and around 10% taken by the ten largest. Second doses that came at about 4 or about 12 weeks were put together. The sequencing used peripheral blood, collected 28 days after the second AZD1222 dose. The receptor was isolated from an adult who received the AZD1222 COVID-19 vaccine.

Written as DNA, the CDR3 is TGCGCCAGCACCAAACTAGCGGGAGTGAATTCCGGGGAGCTGTTTTTT. Its protein is CASTKLAGVNSGELFF. The chain combines TRBV5-1 with TRBJ2-2, with TRBD2 matching 11 bases. The germline gives CDR1 SGHRS, CDR2 YFSETQ. The J segment lost 6 bases and the V segment lost 6 bases, leaving 10 bases of the junction unmatched. CDR3 length: 16 residues.